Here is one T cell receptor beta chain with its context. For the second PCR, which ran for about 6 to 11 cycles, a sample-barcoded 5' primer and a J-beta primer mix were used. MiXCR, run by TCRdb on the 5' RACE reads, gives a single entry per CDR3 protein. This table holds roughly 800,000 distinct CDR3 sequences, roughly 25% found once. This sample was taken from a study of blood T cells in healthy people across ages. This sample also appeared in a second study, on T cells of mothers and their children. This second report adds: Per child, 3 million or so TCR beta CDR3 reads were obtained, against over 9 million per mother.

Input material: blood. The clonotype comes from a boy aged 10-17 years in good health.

The CDR3 protein is CASPDRVAGYEQYF. Written as DNA, the CDR3 is TGTGCCAGCCCGGACAGGGTAGCAGGATACGAGCAGTACTTC. This chain uses TRBV19 with TRBJ2-5, with 8 bases fitting TRBD1. The end of the DNA fits TRBJ2-7 better, so the J call may be wrong. Germline V CDR1 and CDR2: LNHDA, SQIVND (reference sequence). The CDR3 loop spans 14 amino acids.